This entry lists 9 T cell receptor beta chains sequenced from one sample in a study of CD4 and CD8 cells across lung adenocarcinoma regions. TCRdb used MiXCR to reprocess the PCR reads, holding one entry per CDR3 protein. This table holds about 1,900 distinct CDR3 sequences, about half found once. Sequencing was done on a sample of CD4+ T cells from the center of a lung tumor. All receptors derive from a female donor with lung adenocarcinoma. The CD4 and CD8 labels of this study may be unreliable.

Only a few counts were recorded for this clonotype. The chain joins TRBV25-1 to TRBJ2-5, with 8 bases that match TRBD1. V was pared by 4 bases and J by 5 bases, with 9 bases of the junction left unmatched. In germline, CDR1 is MGHDK, CDR2 SYGVNS. This CDR3 has 15 residues. CDR3 DNA sequence: TGTGCCAGCAGTGGGGGACAGGATGGGCGTGAGACCCAGTACTTC. It yields the protein CASSGGQDGRETQYF. The complete variable domain, with remaining parts taken from reference TRBV25-1 and TRBJ2-5, reads EADIYQTPRYLVIGTGKKITLECSQTMGHDKMYWYQQDPGMELHLIHYSYGVNSTEKGDLSSESTVSRIRTEHFPLTLESARPSHTSQYLCASSGGQDGRETQYFGPGTRLLVL.

The chain uses TRBV10-2 and TRBJ2-3; D is possibly TRBD2 (6 bases). Germline V gene data show CDR1 as WSHSY and CDR2 as SAAADI. The CDR3 extends over 15 amino acids. V shed 7 bases and J shed 2 bases, with 16 bases lying between them. DNA of the CDR3: TGCGCCAGCACCGCGGTGGGACTTTCCACAGATACGCAGTATTTT. Translated, it gives CASTAVGLSTDTQYF.

This clonotype was detected only a few times. The rearrangement links TRBV6-1 to TRBJ2-3, with 8 bases identical to TRBD1. V shed 6 bases, J shed 2 bases, and the junction held 7 bases outside the gene matches. The CDR3 runs to 15 residues. Germline V lookup: CDR1 MNHNS, CDR2 SASEGT. As DNA, the CDR3 is TGTGCCAGCAGGGCAGGGGGCGCGTCCACAGATACGCAGTATTTT. This codes for CASRAGGASTDTQYF.

V usage is TRBV6-5 and J usage is TRBJ1-1, with D possibly being TRBD1 (6 bases). Trimming pared 2 bases from V and 2 bases from J, leaving 12 bases between. Germline V gene data show CDR1 as MNHEY and CDR2 as SVGAGI. CDR3 length equals 15 residues. CDR3 sequence: CASSYQQGFNTEAFF. CDR3 sequence (DNA): TGTGCCAGCAGTTACCAACAGGGTTTTAACACTGAAGCTTTCTTT.

This clonotype is labeled as medium-sized. This chain uses TRBV6-1 with TRBJ2-1, with 8 nucleotides matching TRBD2. The DNA end is a closer match to TRBJ2-7, so the J assignment may be wrong. Germline V lookup: CDR1 MNHNS, CDR2 SASEGT. CDR3 length equals 15 residues. DNA of the CDR3: TGTGCCAGCAGTGAAGGAGTAGCGGGAAAGTACGAGCAGTACTTC. Translated: CASSEGVAGKYEQYF.

This clonotype was seen only a few times. This chain connects TRBV6-1 to TRBJ1-2, with D perhaps matching TRBD1 (5 bases). The V and J ends lost 4 bases and 3 bases respectively, with 12 bases between them. This CDR3 has 14 amino acids. Germline V gives CDR1 MNHNS, CDR2 SASEGT. The CDR3 here is CASSANRRYYGYTF. DNA for the CDR3: TGTGCCAGCAGTGCTAACAGGCGTTACTATGGCTACACCTTC.

This chain uses TRBV7-2 with TRBJ1-5; the match to TRBD1 covers 8 bases. This CDR3 is built from 16 residues. Germline CDR1 and CDR2: SGHTA and FQGNSA. The V segment lost 5 bases and the J segment 3 bases; nucleotides outside the gene matches: 9. Written as DNA, the CDR3 is TGTGCCAGCAGCCTCACCCGGGACAGGTACAATCAGCCCCAGCATTTT. It is translated as CASSLTRDRYNQPQHF.

V and J are TRBV6-1 and TRBJ1-2, with 8 bases lining up with TRBD1. The CDR3 covers 14 residues. Losses at the gene ends were 6 bases for V and 4 bases for J; bases not matched to a gene: 7. Germline values: CDR1 MNHNS, CDR2 SASEGT. The chain's CDR3 is CASSWTGPPYGYTF. CDR3 nucleotides: TGTGCCAGCAGCTGGACAGGGCCCCCCTATGGCTACACCTTC.

This clonotype ranks as medium-sized. The chain employs TRBV14 and TRBJ2-1; 8 bases map to TRBD2. Trimming took 0 bases from V and 6 from J; bases not matched to a gene: 10. This CDR3 spans 17 amino acids. CDR1 SGHDN and CDR2 FVKESK come from the germline V gene. CDR3 sequence (DNA): TGTGCCAGCAGCCAAGACCTGGCGGGAGGAATCGCCAATGAGCAGTTCTTC. Its translation: CASSQDLAGGIANEQFF.